The clone carrying this T cell receptor (beta chain) is a singleton in its sample. This specimen belongs to a study of blood T cell repertoires in COVID-19. In the study overall: Specimens from acute and convalescent COVID-19 originated in the United States, Italy and Spain. From T cells, B-cell-depleted T cells, or PBMCs came the material, which was cDNA or gDNA.

Seattle's cohort entered during active infection and was followed longitudinally. V lost 7 bases and J lost 4, with 13 bases in between. CDR1 and CDR2 from the germline V gene are SGHNT and YENEEA. The CDR3 runs to 14 residues. Generated by immunoSEQ multiplex PCR, the TCRdb table keeps only in-frame clones and is missing some. The sample lists 200,000 to 250,000 clones, around 87% occurring once. Sequenced: peripheral blood. The genes are TRBV11-3 and TRBJ2-2, with a possible D match to TRBD1 (6 bases). This TCR was sampled from a woman in her fifties or sixties with COVID-19, enrolled during active disease. As DNA, the CDR3 is TGTGCCAGCAACTCAGACAGGTCCACCGGGGAGCTGTTTTTT. Protein: CASNSDRSTGELFF.